This T cell receptor (beta chain) was captured in a study of beta chain features in type 1 diabetes. V lost 2 bases and J lost 4; bases outside the gene matches: 9. Germline V CDR1 and CDR2: SGHTA, FQGNSA. The CDR3 has 16 residues. The authors reverse transcribed all of the isolated RNA, so sequencing captured expressed TCRB transcripts. Data came from immunoSEQ multiplex PCR; TCRdb stores just in-frame clones and leaves some out. The table records some 180,000 clones, roughly an eighth of them present only once. The TCR originated in a woman aged 18 to 35 in good health. Specimen: central memory CD4+ T cells from blood. This sequence joins TRBV7-2 and TRBJ2-3; 7 nucleotides align to TRBD2. The CDR3 region has the DNA TGTGCCAGCAGCTTACGGGCGGCGGGAGTTCCAGATACGCAGTATTTT. Residues: CASSLRAAGVPDTQYF.